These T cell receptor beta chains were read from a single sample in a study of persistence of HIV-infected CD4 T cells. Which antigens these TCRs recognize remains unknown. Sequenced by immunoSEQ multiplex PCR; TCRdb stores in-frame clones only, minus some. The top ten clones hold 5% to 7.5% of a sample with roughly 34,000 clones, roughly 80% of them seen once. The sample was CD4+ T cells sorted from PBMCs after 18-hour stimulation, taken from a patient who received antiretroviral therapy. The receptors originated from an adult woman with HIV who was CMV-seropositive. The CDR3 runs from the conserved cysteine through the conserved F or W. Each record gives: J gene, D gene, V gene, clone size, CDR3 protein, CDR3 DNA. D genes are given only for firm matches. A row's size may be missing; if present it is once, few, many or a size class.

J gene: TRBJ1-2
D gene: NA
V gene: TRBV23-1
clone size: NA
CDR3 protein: CASSQSRGNSRRDYGYTF
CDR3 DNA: TGCGCCAGCAGTCAATCGCGAGGGAATAGTAGAAGAGACTATGGCTACACCTTC

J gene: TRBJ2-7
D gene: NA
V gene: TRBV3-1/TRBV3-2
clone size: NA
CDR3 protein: CASSQPTPEPQYYEQYF
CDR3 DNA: TGTGCCAGCAGCCAGCCGACTCCAGAACCACAGTACTACGAGCAGTACTTC

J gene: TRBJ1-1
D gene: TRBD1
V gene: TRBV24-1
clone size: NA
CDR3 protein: CATSDPTGGSTEAFF
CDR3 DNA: TGTGCCACCAGTGACCCGACAGGGGGTTCCACTGAAGCTTTCTTT

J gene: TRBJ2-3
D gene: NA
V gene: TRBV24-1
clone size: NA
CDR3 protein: CATSDFLTGGAVAGPQYF
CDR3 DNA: TGTGCCACCAGTGATTTCCTAACAGGGGGGGCAGTGGCAGGTCCGCAGTATTTT

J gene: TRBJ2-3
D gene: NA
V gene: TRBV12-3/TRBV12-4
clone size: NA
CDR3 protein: CASSSYTDTQYF
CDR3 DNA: TGTGCCAGCAGTAGTTACACAGATACGCAGTATTTT

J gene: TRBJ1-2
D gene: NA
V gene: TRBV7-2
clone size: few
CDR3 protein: CASSLVMGAQGYTF
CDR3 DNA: TGTGCCAGCAGCTTAGTAATGGGGGCTCAAGGCTACACCTTC

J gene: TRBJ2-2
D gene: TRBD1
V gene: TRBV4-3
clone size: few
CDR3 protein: CASSQGLRGPNTGELFF
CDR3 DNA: TGCGCCAGCAGCCAAGGGCTCAGGGGGCCGAACACCGGGGAGCTGTTTTTT

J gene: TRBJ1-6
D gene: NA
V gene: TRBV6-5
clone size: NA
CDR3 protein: CASMSTSSSSPLHF
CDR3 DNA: TGTGCCAGCATGTCTACCTCCTCGAGTTCACCCCTCCACTTT

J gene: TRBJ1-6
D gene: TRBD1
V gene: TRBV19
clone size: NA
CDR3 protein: CASRLTGHSDSPLHF
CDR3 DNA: TGTGCCAGTAGATTGACAGGGCACTCGGATTCACCCCTCCACTTT

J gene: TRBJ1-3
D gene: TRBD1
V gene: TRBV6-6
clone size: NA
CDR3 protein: CASSAQDRVGNTIYF
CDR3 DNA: TGTGCCAGCAGCGCCCAGGACAGGGTTGGAAACACCATATATTTT

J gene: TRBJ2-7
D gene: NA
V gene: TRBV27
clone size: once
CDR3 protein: CASSFTHSTYEQYF
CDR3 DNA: TGTGCCAGCAGTTTTACACACAGTACCTACGAGCAGTACTTC

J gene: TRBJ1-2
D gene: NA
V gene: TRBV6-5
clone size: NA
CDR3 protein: CASRQTGNYGYTF
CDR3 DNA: TGTGCCAGCAGACAAACAGGGAACTATGGCTACACCTTC

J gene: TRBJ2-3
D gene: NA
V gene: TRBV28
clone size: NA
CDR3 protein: CASSFRGSLGTDTQYF
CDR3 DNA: TGTGCCAGCAGTTTTAGAGGGAGTCTCGGCACAGATACGCAGTATTTT

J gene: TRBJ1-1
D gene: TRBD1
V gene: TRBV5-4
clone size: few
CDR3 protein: CASSRGETGGTEAFF
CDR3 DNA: TGTGCCAGCAGCCGGGGCGAGACAGGGGGCACTGAAGCTTTCTTT

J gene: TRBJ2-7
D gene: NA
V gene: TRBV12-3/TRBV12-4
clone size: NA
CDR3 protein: CASSRQSEQYF
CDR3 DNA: TGTGCCAGTTCAAGGCAAAGCGAGCAGTACTTC

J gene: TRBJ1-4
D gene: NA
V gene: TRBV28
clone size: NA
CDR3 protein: CASRRYAEKLFF
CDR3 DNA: TGTGCCAGCAGAAGGTACGCCGAAAAACTGTTTTTT